Shown below are 20 T cell receptor beta chains from a single sample sequenced in a study of PD-1 blockade in classical Hodgkin lymphoma. Time point described: cycle 4 day 1 (C4D1), after 5 to 7 weeks of nivolumab. Every one of the patients relapsed after autologous stem cell transplantation (brentuximab vedotin exposure was variable). TCRdb's copy holds only in-frame clones and misses some; the assay was immunoSEQ multiplex PCR. The sample consists of under 80,000 clones, 70% to 90% of them appearing once. The sequences come from peripheral blood mononuclear cells (PBMCs), collected before the fourth cycle of nivolumab. Receptors were obtained from a human donor with classical Hodgkin lymphoma.

This chain links TRBV29-1 with TRBJ2-3, with D possibly matching TRBD2 (6 bases). The CDR3 loop spans 17 amino acids. V was pared by 8 bases and J by 0 bases, with 24 bases between. Germline V gives CDR1 SQVTM, CDR2 ANQGSEA. This chain's CDR3 is CSFCGTGGSLSTDTQYF. The CDR3 nucleotides are TGCAGCTTCTGCGGGACTGGAGGGAGCCTTAGCACAGATACGCAGTATTTT.

This clone was picked up one time. J is TRBJ2-7 and V is TRBV5-1; the D is unclear. The V end was cut by 0 bases, the J end by 5 bases, with 12 bases between. CDR3 length: 14 amino acids. The germline CDR1 and CDR2 sequences are SGHRS and YFSETQ. CDR3 nucleotide sequence: TGCGCCAGCAGCTTGGAGGCCCCCCGGGACGAGCAGTACTTC. This translates into CASSLEAPRDEQYF.

The rearrangement uses TRBV6-5 and TRBJ2-7; perhaps TRBD2 as D (6 bases). Germline CDR1 reads MNHEY; CDR2 reads SVGAGI. CDR3 length equals 14 residues. V was clipped by 2 bases and J by 2 bases, with 10 bases between them. Here the CDR3 DNA reads TGTGCCAGCAGTTACCGGGGCGGGACCTACGAGCAGTACTTC. Its translation is CASSYRGGTYEQYF.

V gene TRBV28 combines with J gene TRBJ2-7; TRBD2 matches at 7 bases. The germline V gene has CDR1 MDHEN and CDR2 SYDVKM. The CDR3 contains 15 residues. V lost 3 bases to trimming and J lost 7 bases; unmatched junction nucleotides: 12. The CDR3 DNA is TGTGCCAGCAGTTTTAGCGGGCCCGGGGCAGGGGAGCAGTACTTC. Its protein product is CASSFSGPGAGEQYF.

This clone was picked up one time. This rearrangement joins TRBV30 to TRBJ1-4; 7 bases agree with TRBD1. CDR3 size: 19 residues. The V and J ends lost 0 bases and 0 bases, in that order; junction bases with no gene match: 13. The germline V gene encodes CDR1 GTSNPN and CDR2 SVGIG (reference sequence). Here the CDR3 DNA reads TGTGCCTGGAGTGTACCGGGACAGCAGGCCCTTGCAACTAATGAAAAACTGTTTTTT. Its protein is CAWSVPGQQALATNEKLFF.

This chain joins TRBV7-9 and TRBJ1-1, with 7 bases that match TRBD1. This CDR3 is built from 15 residues. V lost 1 base and J lost 1; bases outside the gene matches: 3. CDR1 and CDR2 (germline): SEHNR, FQNEAQ (reference sequence). CDR3 DNA: TGTGCCAGCAGCTTAGGGACAGGCTGGAACACTGAAGCTTTCTTT. Protein product: CASSLGTGWNTEAFF.

The chain joins TRBV5-1 to TRBJ2-2; 8 bases align to TRBD1. The germline V gene has CDR1 SGHRS and CDR2 YFSETQ. J gave up 7 bases and V 7 bases, and 9 bases lay outside the gene matches. The CDR3 contains 14 residues. This CDR3 reads CASSLDRAGGELFF. DNA for the CDR3: TGCGCCAGCTCGTTGGACAGGGCGGGCGGGGAGCTGTTTTTT.

The chain recombines TRBV11-3 with TRBJ2-5, with 9 bases identical to TRBD2. V lost 2 bases, J lost 5 bases, and 6 bases stayed unmatched. CDR1 and CDR2 from the germline V gene are SGHNT and YENEEA. This CDR3 contains 15 residues. As DNA, the CDR3 is TGTGCCAGCAGCTTACGTAGCGGGGGCGATGAGACCCAGTACTTC. It is translated as CASSLRSGGDETQYF.

This clone came up once. This chain joins TRBV6-6 and TRBJ1-1, with D perhaps TRBD1 (6 bases). Per the germline V gene, CDR1 is MNHNY and CDR2 is SVGAGI (reference sequence). V was cut by 5 bases and J by 0 bases, with 13 bases left in between. The CDR3 is 15 amino acids. CDR3 protein: CASSKEQGLNTEAFF. CDR3 DNA sequence: TGTGCCAGCAGTAAGGAACAGGGATTGAACACTGAAGCTTTCTTT.

The J gene is TRBJ1-2, the V gene TRBV5-1; D ambiguous. CDR3 length: 14 residues. Germline assignment: CDR1 SGHRS and CDR2 YFSETQ. Trimming pared 5 bases from V and 0 bases from J, leaving 11 bases between. This CDR3 is CASRPPGANYGYTF. CDR3 nucleotides: TGCGCCAGCAGACCCCCCGGAGCTAACTATGGCTACACCTTC.

The chain links TRBV27 to TRBJ2-1; maybe TRBD2 (5 bases). Trimming took off 5 bases at V and 10 bases at J, with 12 bases between the two ends. Per the germline V gene, CDR1 is MNHEY and CDR2 is SMNVEV (reference sequence). The CDR3 extends over 12 amino acids. The CDR3 DNA reads TGTGCCAGCAGTCTCGCCGCGGGCGAGCAGTTCTTC. It specifies CASSLAAGEQFF.

This sequence joins TRBV7-9 and TRBJ2-7; tentatively, D is TRBD1 or TRBD2 (5 bases each). Trimming took 3 bases from V and 6 from J, leaving 15 bases between them. The CDR3 has 14 amino acids. CDR1 and CDR2 (germline): SEHNR, FQNEAQ (reference sequence). For the CDR3, the DNA is TGTGCCAGCAGCTTCGGGACCGCGGCTCTCGAGCAGTACTTC. Translation gives CASSFGTAALEQYF.

The rearrangement joins TRBV5-1 to TRBJ1-1; TRBD1 matches at 7 bases. Trimming removed 4 bases from V and 2 bases from J; junction bases left unmatched: 5. This CDR3 has 14 amino acids. The germline CDR1 and CDR2 sequences are SGHRS and YFSETQ. The CDR3 DNA follows: TGCGCCAGCAGCCCGACAGGGTTAAACACTGAAGCTTTCTTT. This codes for CASSPTGLNTEAFF. Combining the CDR3 with reference TRBV5-1 and TRBJ1-1 gives the whole variable domain KAGVTQTPRYLIKTRGQQVTLSCSPISGHRSVSWYQQTPGQGLQFLFEYFSETQRNKGNFPGRFSGRQFSNSRSEMNVSTLELGDSALYLCASSPTGLNTEAFFGQGTRLTVV.

The chain combines TRBV5-5 with TRBJ2-6; D call uncertain. The germline V and J ends were trimmed by 4 bases and 2 bases, with 10 bases remaining between them. The germline V gene has CDR1 SGHKS and CDR2 YYEKEE (reference sequence). The CDR3 has 15 residues. The chain's CDR3 is CASSPNSAGANVLTF. As DNA, the CDR3 is TGTGCCAGCAGCCCAAACTCTGCTGGGGCCAACGTCCTGACTTTC.

The chain combines TRBV6-6 with TRBJ2-5, with 8 bases that match TRBD2. CDR1 MNHNY and CDR2 SVGAGI come from the germline V gene (reference sequence). The CDR3 runs 11 residues. V dropped 11 bases and J dropped 5; count of bases not matched to a gene: 4. CDR3 loop: CAPGGAETQYF. For the CDR3, the DNA is TGTGCCCCGGGGGGGGCGGAGACCCAGTACTTC.

The V and J genes are TRBV2 and TRBJ2-7; TRBD1 might be the D (6 bases). Trimming removed 10 bases at V and 3 bases at J, with 13 bases between. The V gene's germline CDR1 is SNHLY and CDR2 FYNNEI. The CDR3 consists of 12 residues. The CDR3 DNA sequence: TGTGCCATCCTAGGACAGAGCTACGAGCAGTACTTC. Encoded protein: CAILGQSYEQYF. Complete variable domain (other parts from reference TRBV2 and TRBJ2-7): EPEVTQTPSHQVTQMGQEVILRCVPISNHLYFYWYRQILGQKVEFLVSFYNNEISEKSEIFDDQFSVERPDGSNFTLKIRSTKLEDSAMYFCAILGQSYEQYFGPGTRLTVT.

The V call is TRBV5-1, the J call TRBJ2-1, with 13 bases aligning to TRBD2. This CDR3 has 15 amino acids. Germline V CDR1 and CDR2: SGHRS, YFSETQ. The trim removed 0 bases at V and 10 bases at J, leaving 4 bases unmatched. CDR3 in DNA: TGCGCCAGCAGCTTGGTAACTAGCGGGGGGGGCGAGCAGTTCTTC. As protein: CASSLVTSGGGEQFF.

This sequence joins TRBV15 and TRBJ2-7; no clear D. V was cut by 1 base and J by 1 base, with 5 bases left in between. Per germline, CDR1 LNHNV and CDR2 YYDKDF (reference sequence). This CDR3 comprises 13 residues. This CDR3 reads CATSRGISYEQYF. The CDR3 bases are TGTGCCACCAGCAGAGGAATTTCCTACGAGCAGTACTTC.

J is TRBJ1-3 and V is TRBV10-3, with unresolved D. Germline V gene data show CDR1 as ENHRY and CDR2 as SYGVKD. The V gene lost 9 bases and the J gene lost 0 bases, with 18 bases spanning the gap. This CDR3 is 16 amino acids long. In nucleotides, the CDR3 is TGTGCCATACGAGACGATGGACGGACCTCTGGAAACACCATATATTTT. Residues: CAIRDDGRTSGNTIYF.

This chain connects TRBV6-5 to TRBJ1-2; D possibly corresponds to TRBD1 (5 bases). In germline, CDR1 is MNHEY, CDR2 SVGAGI. The CDR3 contains 15 residues. V was clipped by 5 bases and J by 3 bases, with 16 bases between them. This CDR3 reads CASSLTGTGYYGYTF. The DNA of the CDR3 is TGTGCCAGCAGTCTTACCGGGACGGGCTACTATGGCTACACCTTC.